The source of this T cell receptor (beta chain) is a study of T cell changes during pregnancy in multiple sclerosis. Per germline, CDR1 MNHNS and CDR2 SASEGT. J lost 4 bases, V lost 4 bases, and 3 bases had no gene match. The length of the CDR3 is 13 residues. Assay used: immunoSEQ multiplex PCR; TCRdb lists only in-frame clones, some missing. Of roughly 90,000 clones in the sample, 85% to 95% were seen once. The chain recombines TRBV6-1 with TRBJ1-2, with 7 bases that match TRBD1. The receptor's source is a female donor with multiple sclerosis, enrolled in a pregnancy study. Specimen: peripheral blood, collected in the first trimester of pregnancy. Here the CDR3 DNA reads TGTGCCAGCAGTGTGGGACAGACCTATGGCTACACCTTC. Translating gives CASSVGQTYGYTF.